Described below is a single TCR beta chain sequence and its context. Data came from immunoSEQ multiplex PCR; TCRdb stores just in-frame clones and leaves some out. The table shows roughly 80,000 clones, with 75% to 90% occurring only once. This sample is part of a study of OX40 agonist ivuxolimab in advanced cancers. Sampling of blood occurred at baseline, cycle 4 day 1, and cycle 7 day 1. The sample was CD4+ or CD8+ T cells sorted from blood, taken in a trial of the OX40 agonist ivuxolimab. This sequence originates from an adult with an advanced solid tumor such as melanoma, head and neck, liver or kidney cancer.

Here the CDR3 DNA reads TGTGCCAGCAGCTTAGATAACTGGGAGACCCAGTACTTC. Translation: CASSLDNWETQYF. The chain links TRBV11-3 to TRBJ2-5, with unresolved D. This CDR3 contains 13 residues. Germline V gives CDR1 SGHNT, CDR2 YENEEA. Trimming left V 0 bases short and J 5 bases short, with 7 bases between.